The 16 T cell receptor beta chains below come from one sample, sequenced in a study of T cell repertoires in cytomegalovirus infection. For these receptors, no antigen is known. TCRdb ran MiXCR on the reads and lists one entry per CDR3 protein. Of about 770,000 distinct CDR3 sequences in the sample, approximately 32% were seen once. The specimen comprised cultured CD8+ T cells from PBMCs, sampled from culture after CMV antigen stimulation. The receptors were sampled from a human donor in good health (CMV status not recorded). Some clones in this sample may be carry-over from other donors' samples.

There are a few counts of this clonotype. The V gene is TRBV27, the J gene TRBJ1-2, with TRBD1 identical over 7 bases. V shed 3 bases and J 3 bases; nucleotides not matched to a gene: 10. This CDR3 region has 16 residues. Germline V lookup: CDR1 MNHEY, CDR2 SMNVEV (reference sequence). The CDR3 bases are TGTGCCAGCAGTTTTCTTTATACAGGGGAACACTATGGCTACACCTTC. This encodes CASSFLYTGEHYGYTF.

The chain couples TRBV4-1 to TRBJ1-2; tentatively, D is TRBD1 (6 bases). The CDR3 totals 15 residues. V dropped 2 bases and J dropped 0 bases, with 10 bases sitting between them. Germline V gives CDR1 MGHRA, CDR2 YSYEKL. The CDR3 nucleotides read TGCGCCAGCAGCCAAATAACAGGGACTAACTATGGCTACACCTTC. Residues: CASSQITGTNYGYTF.

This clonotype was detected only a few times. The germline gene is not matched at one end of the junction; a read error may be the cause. The CDR3, as DNA: TGTGCTAGCAGCTCATCTAAGCGGGGGGGGAACACCGGGGAGCTGTTTTTT. This codes for CASSSSKRGGNTGELFF. This rearrangement joins TRBV7-7 to TRBJ2-2; TRBD2 matches 10 bases. The CDR3 extends over 17 amino acids. Germline CDR1 reads SSHAT; CDR2 reads FNYEAQ (reference sequence). Complete variable domain (other parts from reference TRBV7-7 and TRBJ2-2): GAGVSQSPRYKVTKRGQDVTLRCDPISSHATLYWYQQALGQGPEFLTYFNYEAQPDKSGLPSDRFSAERPEGSISTLTIQRTEQRDSAMYRCASSSSKRGGNTGELFFGEGSRLTVL.

The CDR3 DNA sequence: TGTGCCAGCTCTGACCTCGCACCAAGGGAGACCCAGTACTTC. Encoded protein: CASSDLAPRETQYF. The chain combines TRBV7-6 with TRBJ2-5; the D is unclear. Germline CDR1 SGHVS, CDR2 FNYEAQ. The CDR3 runs 14 residues. V shed 8 bases and J shed 5 bases, with 18 bases lying between them. The variable domain in full, with the rest retrieved from reference TRBV7-6 and TRBJ2-5, is GAGVSQSPRYKVTKRGQDVALRCDPISGHVSLYWYRQALGQGPEFLTYFNYEAQQDKSGLPNDRFSAERPEGSISTLTIQRTEQRDSAMYRCASSDLAPRETQYFGPGTRLLVL.

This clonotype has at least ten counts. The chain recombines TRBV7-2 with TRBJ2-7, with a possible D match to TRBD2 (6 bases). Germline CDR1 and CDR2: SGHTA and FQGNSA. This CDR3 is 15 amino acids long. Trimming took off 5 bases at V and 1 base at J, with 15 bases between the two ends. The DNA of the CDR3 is TGTGCCAGCAGCCCTCTGGGGACTGGGTCCTACGAGCAGTACTTC. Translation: CASSPLGTGSYEQYF.

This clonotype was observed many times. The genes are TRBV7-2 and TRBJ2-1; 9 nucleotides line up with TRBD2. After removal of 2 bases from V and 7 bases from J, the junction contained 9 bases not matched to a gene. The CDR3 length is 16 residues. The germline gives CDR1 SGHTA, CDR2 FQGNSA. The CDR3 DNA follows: TGTGCCAGCAGCTTAACCCTAGCGGGGCTCAGGAATGAGCAGTTCTTC. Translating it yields CASSLTLAGLRNEQFF.

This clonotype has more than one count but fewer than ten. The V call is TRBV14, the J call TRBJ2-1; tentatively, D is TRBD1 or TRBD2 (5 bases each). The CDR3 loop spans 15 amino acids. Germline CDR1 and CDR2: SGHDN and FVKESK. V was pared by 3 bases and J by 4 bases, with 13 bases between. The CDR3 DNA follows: TGTGCCAGCAGCCACCCCGGGACGGGATACAATGAGCAGTTCTTC. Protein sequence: CASSHPGTGYNEQFF.

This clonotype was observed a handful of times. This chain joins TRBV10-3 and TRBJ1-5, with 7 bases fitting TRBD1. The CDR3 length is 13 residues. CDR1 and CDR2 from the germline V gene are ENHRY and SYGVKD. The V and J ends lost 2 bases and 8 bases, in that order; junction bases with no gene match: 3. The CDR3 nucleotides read TGTGCCATCAGTGAGGAGGGGGCGAAGCCCCAGCATTTT. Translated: CAISEEGAKPQHF.

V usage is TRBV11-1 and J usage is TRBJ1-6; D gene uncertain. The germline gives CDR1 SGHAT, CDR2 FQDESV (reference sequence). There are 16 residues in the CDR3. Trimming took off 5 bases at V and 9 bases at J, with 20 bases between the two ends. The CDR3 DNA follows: TGTGCCAGCAGCCCGTTGTGGGCCCCTCGGGGTTCACCCCTCCACTTT. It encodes CASSPLWAPRGSPLHF.

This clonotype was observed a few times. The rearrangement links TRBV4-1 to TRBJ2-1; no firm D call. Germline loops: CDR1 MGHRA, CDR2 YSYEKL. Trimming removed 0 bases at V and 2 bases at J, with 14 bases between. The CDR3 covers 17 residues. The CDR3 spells CASSQDFTAYPYNEQFF. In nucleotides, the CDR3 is TGCGCCAGCAGCCAAGATTTCACAGCATATCCCTACAATGAGCAGTTCTTC.

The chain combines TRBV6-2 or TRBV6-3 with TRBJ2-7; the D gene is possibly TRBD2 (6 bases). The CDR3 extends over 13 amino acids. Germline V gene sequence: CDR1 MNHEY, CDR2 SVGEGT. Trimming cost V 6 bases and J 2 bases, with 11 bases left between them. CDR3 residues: CASRRDPAYEQYV. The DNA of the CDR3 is TGTGCCAGCAGGCGGGACCCAGCCTACGAGCAGTACGTC.

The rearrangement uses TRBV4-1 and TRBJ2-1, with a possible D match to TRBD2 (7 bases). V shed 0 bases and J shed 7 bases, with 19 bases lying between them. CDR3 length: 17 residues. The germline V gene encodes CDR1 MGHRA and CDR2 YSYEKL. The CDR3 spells CASSQENWRGPENEQFF. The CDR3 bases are TGCGCCAGCAGCCAAGAAAACTGGCGGGGGCCCGAAAATGAGCAGTTCTTC.

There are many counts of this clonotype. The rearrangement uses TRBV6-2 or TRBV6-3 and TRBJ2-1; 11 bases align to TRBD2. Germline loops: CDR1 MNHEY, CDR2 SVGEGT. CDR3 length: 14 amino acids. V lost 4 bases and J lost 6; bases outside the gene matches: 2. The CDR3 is CASSSSGGSNEQFF. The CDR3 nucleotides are TGTGCCAGCAGTTCTAGCGGGGGGAGCAATGAGCAGTTCTTC.

CDR3 in amino acids: CASSSGQVNEKLFF. DNA for the CDR3: TGTGCCAGCAGCTCGGGACAAGTTAATGAAAAACTGTTTTTT. The chain links TRBV13 to TRBJ1-4; weak D call: TRBD1 (6 bases). The CDR3 is 14 residues long. Germline-derived CDR1 and CDR2 are PRHDT and FYEKMQ (reference sequence). Trimming cost V 4 bases and J 4 bases, with 10 bases left between them. The full variable domain, its missing parts supplied by reference TRBV13 and TRBJ1-4, is AAGVIQSPRHLIKEKRETATLKCYPIPRHDTVYWYQQGPGQDPQFLISFYEKMQSDKGSIPDRFSAQQFSDYHSELNMSSLELGDSALYFCASSSGQVNEKLFFGSGTQLSVL.

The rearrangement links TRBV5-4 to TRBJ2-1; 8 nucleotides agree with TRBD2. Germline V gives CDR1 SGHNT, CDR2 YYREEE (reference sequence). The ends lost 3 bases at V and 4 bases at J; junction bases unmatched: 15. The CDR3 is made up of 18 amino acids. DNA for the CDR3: TGTGCCAGCAGCTCGGGACTAGAGGGGGATTCTTGGTACAATGAGCAGTTCTTC. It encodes CASSSGLEGDSWYNEQFF.

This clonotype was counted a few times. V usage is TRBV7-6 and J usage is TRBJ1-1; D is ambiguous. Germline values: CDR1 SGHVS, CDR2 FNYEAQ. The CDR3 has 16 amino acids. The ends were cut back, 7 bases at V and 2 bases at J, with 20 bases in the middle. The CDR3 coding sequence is TGTGCCAGCACCATAGTCGGTTGGGCAGCAAACACTGAAGCTTTCTTT. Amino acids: CASTIVGWAANTEAFF. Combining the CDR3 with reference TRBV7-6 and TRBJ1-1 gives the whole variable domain GAGVSQSPRYKVTKRGQDVALRCDPISGHVSLYWYRQALGQGPEFLTYFNYEAQQDKSGLPNDRFSAERPEGSISTLTIQRTEQRDSAMYRCASTIVGWAANTEAFFGQGTRLTVV.